Each of the 13 T cell receptor beta chains below was sequenced from the same sample in a study of shared clonotypes between healthy human individuals. Generated by immunoSEQ multiplex PCR, the TCRdb table keeps only in-frame clones and is missing some. Here the sample spans approximately 640,000 clones, about two thirds being singletons. The material sequenced was memory CD4+ T cells sorted from blood. Noted subset: CD45RA-negative fraction. The source of these receptors is a woman aged 30 to 39 in good health.

The chain employs TRBV18 and TRBJ1-2; D is unclear. V lost 3 bases and J 3 bases, leaving 11 bases between the germline ends. The CDR3 consists of 14 residues. Germline V gene data show CDR1 as KGHSH and CDR2 as LQKENI. The CDR3 reads CASSPVDGDYGYTF. The CDR3 DNA is TGTGCCAGCTCACCCGTCGATGGAGACTATGGCTACACCTTC.

In this sample, this clone turned up a few times. This rearrangement joins TRBV18 to TRBJ2-1, with 12 bases fitting TRBD2. CDR1 is KGHSH and CDR2 is LQKENI in the germline V gene. Unmatched junction bases numbered 19, after V lost 3 bases and J lost 4 bases. The CDR3 has 21 residues. The CDR3 DNA follows: TGTGCCAGCTCACCTGACCGTGCTAGCGGGAGGGCCGTGGTTTTGTACAATGAGCAGTTCTTC. Protein: CASSPDRASGRAVVLYNEQFF.

With regard to this clone: This specimen includes other DNA sequences encoding the same CDR3. CDR3 residues: CAWSVSGGTYEQYF. The CDR3 DNA reads TGTGCCTGGAGTGTGTCAGGGGGGACCTACGAGCAGTACTTC. The chain carries TRBV30 and TRBJ2-7; the D gene is possibly TRBD1 (7 bases). Trimming pared 0 bases from V and 2 bases from J, leaving 11 bases between. Germline CDR1 is GTSNPN and CDR2 is SVGIG (reference sequence). This CDR3 is built from 14 residues.

This sequence joins TRBV5-4 and TRBJ2-1; 12 positions match TRBD2. The CDR3 sequence is 16 residues long. The germline gives CDR1 SGHNT, CDR2 YYREEE (reference sequence). V shed 5 bases and J 0 bases; nucleotides not matched to a gene: 3. CDR3 in amino acids: CASSTSGGSSYNEQFF. The CDR3 DNA reads TGTGCCAGCAGTACTAGCGGGGGGAGCTCCTACAATGAGCAGTTCTTC.

In its sample, this clone was seen many times. Other DNA sequences in this specimen translate into the identical CDR3. Here the CDR3 DNA reads TGTGCCACCAGCAGAGAGGTGGGAAGCTACAATGAGCAGTTCTTC. It codes for CATSREVGSYNEQFF. This chain links TRBV15 with TRBJ2-1; D is undetermined. From germline, CDR1 is LNHNV and CDR2 YYDKDF (reference sequence). Trimming took off 0 bases at V and 3 bases at J, with 9 bases between the two ends. The CDR3 sequence is 15 residues long.

A single count supports this clone. The CDR3 nucleotides read TGCGCCAGCAGCCAAAAGGAGGGAGCTGGGGCCAACGTCCTGACTTTC. Translation: CASSQKEGAGANVLTF. The chain links TRBV4-1 to TRBJ2-6, with a possible D match to TRBD2 (6 bases). Germline values: CDR1 MGHRA, CDR2 YSYEKL. This CDR3 comprises 16 residues. Trimming left V 2 bases short and J 2 bases short, with 10 bases between.

This clone is a singleton in its sample. The chain combines TRBV5-1 with TRBJ1-1; D is uncertain. The ends were cut back, 5 bases at V and 0 bases at J, with 14 bases in the middle. The length of the CDR3 is 15 residues. Per the germline V gene, CDR1 is SGHRS and CDR2 is YFSETQ. The CDR3 here is CASRLGANLNTEAFF. In nucleotides, the CDR3 is TGCGCCAGCAGGCTTGGCGCCAACCTGAACACTGAAGCTTTCTTT.

This chain connects TRBV15 to TRBJ2-5; TRBD1 might be the D (6 bases). Trimming cost V 0 bases and J 5 bases, with 13 bases left between them. The CDR3 sequence is 15 residues long. CDR1 is LNHNV and CDR2 is YYDKDF in the germline V gene (reference sequence). The CDR3 DNA reads TGTGCCACCAGCAGAGATAAATCGAGGGGGGAGACCCAGTACTTC. This encodes CATSRDKSRGETQYF.

This rearrangement joins TRBV10-3 to TRBJ2-7; D is ambiguous. This CDR3 is 13 amino acids long. Germline V lookup: CDR1 ENHRY, CDR2 SYGVKD. V dropped 6 bases and J dropped 6 bases, with 15 bases sitting between them. Here the CDR3 reads CAISQDLDSEQYF. As DNA, the CDR3 is TGTGCCATCAGCCAGGATCTAGACTCCGAGCAGTACTTC.

This rearrangement joins TRBV5-1 to TRBJ2-1; 10 nucleotides line up with TRBD2. Trimming at V came to 3 bases and at J to 3 bases, leaving 9 bases not matched to a gene. Germline V gives CDR1 SGHRS, CDR2 YFSETQ. The CDR3 contains 17 residues. CDR3 in DNA: TGCGCCAGCAGCTCATGGCCGACTAGCGGGCTCTACAATGAGCAGTTCTTC. It is translated as CASSSWPTSGLYNEQFF.

This rearrangement joins TRBV6-1 to TRBJ1-4, with D uncertain. This CDR3 region has 14 residues. V lost 3 bases, J lost 7 bases, and 12 bases lay in between. Looked up from germline, CDR1 is MNHNS and CDR2 is SASEGT. Here the CDR3 reads CASSDWGKGEKLFF. In DNA form, the CDR3 reads TGTGCCAGCAGTGATTGGGGAAAGGGTGAAAAACTGTTTTTT.

DNA for the CDR3: TGTGCCAGTGGTTGGGGACCCGGGGATACGCAGTATTTT. Protein: CASGWGPGDTQYF. V usage is TRBV27 and J usage is TRBJ2-3; D possibly uses TRBD1 or TRBD2 (5 bases each). V was trimmed by 9 bases and J by 6 bases, leaving 16 bases between them. CDR3 size: 13 residues. Germline V gene data show CDR1 as MNHEY and CDR2 as SMNVEV (reference sequence).

This rearrangement joins TRBV6-4 to TRBJ1-2; perhaps TRBD1 as D (5 bases). Germline-derived CDR1 and CDR2 are MRHNA and SNTAGT. V lost 8 bases and J 8 bases, leaving 18 bases between the germline ends. The CDR3 is 13 residues long. CDR3 amino acids: CASGRVGAQGYTF. The CDR3 nucleotides are TGTGCCAGCGGACGTGTTGGGGCCCAAGGCTACACCTTC.